These 24 T cell receptor beta chains originate from one sample sequenced in a study of blood T cell repertoires in COVID-19. Repertoires were generated with immunoSEQ multiplex PCR, while TCRdb's copy carries only in-frame clones and drops some. The table includes 200,000 to 300,000 clones, over 80% detected once. Sample: peripheral blood. The origin of the receptors is a human donor in a cohort sampled during active COVID-19.

V gene TRBV5-6 combines with J gene TRBJ1-1; no definite D call. The CDR3 is made up of 14 amino acids. V was clipped by 2 bases and J by 4 bases, with 12 bases between them. CDR1 and CDR2 (germline): SGHDT, YYEEEE. The CDR3 DNA sequence: TGTGCCAGCAGCTTAGTGTCGATCAGCACTGAAGCTTTCTTT. Amino acid sequence: CASSLVSISTEAFF.

The chain is built from TRBV4-1 and TRBJ1-1; no clear D. Trimming shortened V by 0 bases and J by 3 bases, and 14 bases separated the two germline ends. The CDR3 spans 16 residues. Germline V gives CDR1 MGHRA, CDR2 YSYEKL. The CDR3 protein is CASSQEVARRYTEAFF. The CDR3 nucleotides read TGCGCCAGCAGCCAAGAAGTGGCCCGGAGGTACACTGAAGCTTTCTTT.

The rearrangement uses TRBV30 and TRBJ1-6, with 9 bases lining up with TRBD1. The CDR3 extends over 18 amino acids. The V segment lost 0 bases and the J segment 10 bases; nucleotides outside the gene matches: 16. Looked up from germline, CDR1 is GTSNPN and CDR2 is SVGIG (reference sequence). CDR3: CAWSVFTGGASRGSPLHF. DNA for the CDR3: TGTGCCTGGAGTGTTTTTACAGGGGGCGCCTCTCGTGGGTCACCCCTCCACTTT.

The CDR3 DNA follows: TGTGCCAGTAGTATGAAGGGGGAGACCCAGTACTTC. Encoded protein: CASSMKGETQYF. The chain employs TRBV19 and TRBJ2-5; D possibly corresponds to TRBD1 (5 bases). Germline assignment: CDR1 LNHDA and CDR2 SQIVND (reference sequence). CDR3 size: 12 residues. Trimming removed 3 bases from V and 5 bases from J, with 7 bases in between.

This chain joins TRBV24-1 and TRBJ2-3; 7 bases line up with TRBD2. J was trimmed by 3 bases and V by 9 bases; bases with no gene match: 11. Germline-derived CDR1 and CDR2 are KGHDR and SFDVKD. This CDR3 contains 15 residues. The CDR3 sequence is CATALAGVKTDTQYF. In nucleotides, the CDR3 is TGTGCCACCGCACTGGCGGGAGTTAAAACAGATACGCAGTATTTT.

The V call is TRBV5-1, the J call TRBJ2-3, with 8 bases aligning to TRBD2. This CDR3 has 15 amino acids. The junction had 7 bases not matched to a gene; V was cut back by 4 bases and J by 3 bases. Germline V gene sequence: CDR1 SGHRS, CDR2 YFSETQ. CDR3 protein: CASSPRGGVTDTQYF. CDR3 in DNA: TGCGCCAGCAGCCCACGGGGGGGCGTTACAGATACGCAGTATTTT.

This clone has at least ten counts. This chain joins TRBV7-9 and TRBJ2-2, with D possibly matching TRBD2 (5 bases). The V gene's germline CDR1 is SEHNR and CDR2 FQNEAQ (reference sequence). Trimming cost V 7 bases and J 6 bases, with 12 bases left between them. The CDR3 contains 13 residues. The CDR3 nucleotides are TGTGCCAGCATCCGAGGGCGTGCCGGGGAGCTGTTTTTT. Residues: CASIRGRAGELFF.

The rearrangement uses TRBV28 and TRBJ1-1; D is unresolved. Between the trimmed V and J ends, which lost 8 bases and 5 bases, there was a span of 21 bases. CDR3 size: 15 residues. Germline loops: CDR1 MDHEN, CDR2 SYDVKM. The DNA of the CDR3 is TGTGCCAGCTTTAATGCGGGAGAGGGAAGAACTGAAGCTTTCTTT. Translating it yields CASFNAGEGRTEAFF.

The V gene is TRBV3-1 (or the pseudogene TRBV3-2), the J gene TRBJ2-3; TRBD2 agrees at 13 bases. The V segment lost 4 bases and the J segment 8 bases; nucleotides outside the gene matches: 6. This CDR3 is built from 15 residues. CDR1 LGHDT and CDR2 YNNKEL come from the germline V gene (reference sequence). CDR3 amino acids: CASSRTSGRAPTQYF. CDR3 coding DNA: TGTGCCAGCAGCCGTACTAGCGGGAGGGCCCCTACGCAGTATTTT.

The CDR3 loop is CASSLGRGADTQYF. In nucleotides, the CDR3 is TGTGCCAGCAGTCTAGGGCGGGGGGCGGATACGCAGTATTTT. The rearrangement links TRBV2 to TRBJ2-3; 8 bases map to TRBD2. Germline V gene sequence: CDR1 SNHLY, CDR2 FYNNEI. The CDR3 has 14 residues. J gave up 6 bases and V 5 bases, and 7 bases lay outside the gene matches.

This rearrangement joins TRBV25-1 to TRBJ2-7, with 7 bases lining up with TRBD2. The CDR3 consists of 14 residues. Trimming at V came to 6 bases and at J to 1 base, leaving 6 bases not matched to a gene. Per germline, CDR1 MGHDK and CDR2 SYGVNS. CDR3 DNA: TGTGCCAGCAGCACTAGCGCCGAATCCTACGAGCAGTACTTC. This sequence encodes CASSTSAESYEQYF.

This chain connects TRBV28 to TRBJ2-5; D is uncertain. The germline gives CDR1 MDHEN, CDR2 SYDVKM. V lost 11 bases and J 7 bases, leaving 17 bases between the germline ends. The CDR3 runs to 12 residues. The CDR3 loop reads CADPIPKRTQYF. DNA for the CDR3: TGTGCCGATCCGATTCCCAAGAGGACCCAGTACTTC. The whole variable domain, filled in from reference TRBV28 and TRBJ2-5, reads DVKVTQSSRYLVKRTGEKVFLECVQDMDHENMFWYRQDPGLGLRLIYFSYDVKMKEKGDIPEGYSVSREKKERFSLILESASTNQTSMYLCADPIPKRTQYFGPGTRLLVL.

The chain carries TRBV12-3 or TRBV12-4 and TRBJ1-1, with D possibly being TRBD1 (5 bases). Deletions cut 4 bases from V and 6 bases from J, with 9 bases between. CDR3 length: 12 residues. The CDR3 nucleotides are TGTGCCAGCAGTTCCTGGGGGGCTGAAGCTTTCTTT. Encoded protein: CASSSWGAEAFF.

The chain joins TRBV6-6 to TRBJ1-5, with 7 bases identical to TRBD1. Looked up from germline, CDR1 is MNHNY and CDR2 is SVGAGI (reference sequence). This CDR3 region has 16 residues. Losses at the gene ends were 7 bases for V and 4 bases for J; bases not matched to a gene: 13. The CDR3 loop is CASTLGTARGNQPQHF. Written as DNA, the CDR3 is TGTGCCAGCACTCTTGGGACAGCTCGTGGGAATCAGCCCCAGCATTTT.

This clone appeared once. The gene calls are TRBV2 and TRBJ1-5; weak D call: TRBD1 (6 bases). This CDR3 region has 19 residues. Trimming shortened V by 1 base and J by 0 bases, and 19 bases separated the two germline ends. CDR1 SNHLY and CDR2 FYNNEI come from the germline V gene. CDR3 sequence (DNA): TGTGCCAGCAGTGAAGTGGGTAGGCCAGGGGACTATAGCAATCAGCCCCAGCATTTT. Protein sequence: CASSEVGRPGDYSNQPQHF. Full variable domain (rest looked up from reference TRBV2 and TRBJ1-5): EPEVTQTPSHQVTQMGQEVILRCVPISNHLYFYWYRQILGQKVEFLVSFYNNEISEKSEIFDDQFSVERPDGSNFTLKIRSTKLEDSAMYFCASSEVGRPGDYSNQPQHFGDGTRLSIL.

This chain connects TRBV19 to TRBJ2-1, with D maybe TRBD1 (6 bases). Deletions cut 3 bases from V and 6 bases from J, with 12 bases between. Germline-derived CDR1 and CDR2 are LNHDA and SQIVND (reference sequence). The CDR3 covers 14 residues. The CDR3 bases are TGTGCCAGTAGTATGGGGGCTCCGGGCAATGAGCAGTTCTTC. Its protein product is CASSMGAPGNEQFF.

This clone has only one observation. The V and J genes are TRBV10-3 and TRBJ1-5; D unresolved. V was trimmed by 0 bases and J by 11 bases, leaving 8 bases between them. The CDR3 is 12 residues long. CDR1 and CDR2 (germline): ENHRY, SYGVKD. CDR3: CAISESRETQHF. Here the CDR3 DNA reads TGTGCCATCAGTGAGTCGAGGGAAACCCAGCATTTT.

The CDR3 spells CASSHGLSTGTDTQYF. The CDR3 DNA is TGTGCCAGCAGCCATGGACTGTCCACGGGAACAGATACGCAGTATTTT. The rearrangement joins TRBV3-1 (or the pseudogene TRBV3-2) to TRBJ2-3; perhaps TRBD2 as D (5 bases). The germline V gene has CDR1 LGHDT and CDR2 YNNKEL (reference sequence). With 3 bases removed from V and 3 bases from J, the gap between germline ends came to 16 bases. The CDR3 is 16 amino acids.

The genes are TRBV7-9 and TRBJ2-5; no reliable D call. CDR3 length: 12 residues. The ends were cut back, 1 base at V and 5 bases at J, with 5 bases in the middle. The germline CDR1 and CDR2 sequences are SEHNR and FQNEAQ (reference sequence). The CDR3, as DNA: TGTGCCAGCAGCTTAGGGCCCGAGACCCAGTACTTC. Translated: CASSLGPETQYF.

V and J are TRBV28 and TRBJ2-1; D not resolved. Trimming left V 5 bases short and J 3 bases short, with 17 bases between. The CDR3 has 16 amino acids. CDR1 and CDR2 from the germline V gene are MDHEN and SYDVKM. This chain's CDR3 is CASSPHQALDYNEQFF. The CDR3 region has the DNA TGTGCCAGCAGTCCCCACCAGGCTTTGGACTACAATGAGCAGTTCTTC.

In this sample, this clone turned up a few times. The chain combines TRBV7-2 with TRBJ2-2, with 7 nucleotides matching TRBD2. Germline trimming cut 3 bases from V and 3 bases from J; bases unmatched to any gene: 4. The CDR3 consists of 15 residues. Looked up from germline, CDR1 is SGHTA and CDR2 is FQGNSA. DNA of the CDR3: TGTGCCAGCAGCTTCAAGGGGAGGGACACCGGGGAGCTGTTTTTT. Translation gives CASSFKGRDTGELFF. The full variable domain, completed using reference TRBV7-2 and TRBJ2-2, is GAGVSQSPSNKVTEKGKDVELRCDPISGHTALYWYRQSLGQGLEFLIYFQGNSAPDKSGLPSDRFSAERTGGSVSTLTIQRTQQEDSAVYLCASSFKGRDTGELFFGEGSRLTVL.

This chain joins TRBV28 and TRBJ2-5, with D perhaps TRBD1 (5 bases). Trimming removed 6 bases at V and 5 bases at J, with 16 bases between. The CDR3 is 14 residues long. Germline V lookup: CDR1 MDHEN, CDR2 SYDVKM. The CDR3 reads CASSSGPLGETQYF. CDR3 sequence (DNA): TGTGCCAGCAGCTCAGGGCCCCTTGGGGAGACCCAGTACTTC.

V is TRBV7-2 and J is TRBJ2-7; 9 nucleotides line up with TRBD1. The length of the CDR3 is 14 residues. V lost 4 bases to trimming and J lost 0 bases; unmatched junction nucleotides: 1. Germline V gene lookup returns CDR1 SGHTA and CDR2 FQGNSA. CDR3 region: CASSSTGGSYEQYF. DNA for the CDR3: TGTGCCAGCAGCTCGACAGGGGGCTCCTACGAGCAGTACTTC.

The chain links TRBV5-1 to TRBJ2-7, with TRBD2 identical over 7 bases. J lost 5 bases, V lost 2 bases, and 7 bases had no gene match. CDR1 is SGHRS, CDR2 YFSETQ, per germline. CDR3 length equals 14 residues. The CDR3 region has the DNA TGCGCCAGCAGCTTTGGCGGGAGCCCCCACGAGCAGTACTTC. Its protein product is CASSFGGSPHEQYF.